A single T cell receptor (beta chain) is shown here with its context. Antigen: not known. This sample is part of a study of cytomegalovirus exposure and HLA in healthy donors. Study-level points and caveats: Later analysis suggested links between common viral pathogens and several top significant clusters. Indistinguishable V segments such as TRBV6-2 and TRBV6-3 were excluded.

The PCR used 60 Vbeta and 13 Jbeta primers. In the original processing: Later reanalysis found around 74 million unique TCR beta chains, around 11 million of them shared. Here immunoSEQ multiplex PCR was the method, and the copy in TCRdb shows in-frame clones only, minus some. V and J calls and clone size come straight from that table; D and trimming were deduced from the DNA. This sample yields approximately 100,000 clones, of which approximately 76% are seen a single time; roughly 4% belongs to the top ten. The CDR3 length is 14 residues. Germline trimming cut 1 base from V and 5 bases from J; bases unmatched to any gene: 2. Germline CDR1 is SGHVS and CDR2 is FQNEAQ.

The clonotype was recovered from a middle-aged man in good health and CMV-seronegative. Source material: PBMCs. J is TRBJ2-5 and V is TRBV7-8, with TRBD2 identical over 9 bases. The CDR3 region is CASSLGGGAETQYF. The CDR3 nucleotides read TGTGCCAGCAGCTTAGGCGGGGGGGCGGAGACCCAGTACTTC.